The clone carrying this T cell receptor beta chain was counted only a few times. This sample is part of a study of tumor-infiltrating lymphocytes in oesophageal squamous cell carcinoma. Each CDR3 protein is one row after TCRdb ran MiXCR on the PCR reads. Seen here are 20,000 or so distinct CDR3 sequences, 35% to 45% observed once, and the top ten hold 18%. Germline CDR1 reads MGHRA; CDR2 reads YSYEKL. This CDR3 comprises 13 residues. V lost 4 bases, J lost 8 bases, and 14 bases lay in between. Material: normal esophageal tissue next to the tumor. V usage is TRBV4-1 and J usage is TRBJ1-2; D may be TRBD1 (5 bases). This clonotype was sampled from a female donor with esophageal squamous cell carcinoma. The CDR3 sequence: CASSLGQSRGYTF. Here the CDR3 DNA reads TGCGCCAGCAGCCTGGGGCAGTCTCGGGGCTACACCTTC.